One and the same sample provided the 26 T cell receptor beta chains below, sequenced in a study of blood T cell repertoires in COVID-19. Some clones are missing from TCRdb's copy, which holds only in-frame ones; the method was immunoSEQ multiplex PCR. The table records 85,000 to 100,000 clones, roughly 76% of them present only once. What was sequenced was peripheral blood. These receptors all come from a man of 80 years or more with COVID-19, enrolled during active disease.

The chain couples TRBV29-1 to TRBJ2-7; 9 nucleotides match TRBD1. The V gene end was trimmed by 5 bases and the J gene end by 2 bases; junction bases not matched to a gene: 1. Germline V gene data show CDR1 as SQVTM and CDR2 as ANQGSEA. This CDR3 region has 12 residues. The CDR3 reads CSVTGGPYEQYF. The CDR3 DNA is TGCAGCGTTACAGGGGGCCCCTACGAGCAGTACTTC.

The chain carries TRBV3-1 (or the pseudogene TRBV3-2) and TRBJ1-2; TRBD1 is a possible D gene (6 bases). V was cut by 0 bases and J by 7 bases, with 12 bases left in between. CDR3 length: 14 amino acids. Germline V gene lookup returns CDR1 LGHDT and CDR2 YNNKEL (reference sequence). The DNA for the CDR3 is TGTGCCAGCAGCCAAGATAGTACAGGGCTTGGCTACACCTTC. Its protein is CASSQDSTGLGYTF.

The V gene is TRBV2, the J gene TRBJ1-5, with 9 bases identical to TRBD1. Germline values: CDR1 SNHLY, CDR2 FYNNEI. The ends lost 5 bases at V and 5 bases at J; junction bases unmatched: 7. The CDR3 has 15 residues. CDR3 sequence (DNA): TGTGCCAGCAGTCGGGGACAGGGAAAGGATCAGCCCCAGCATTTT. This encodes CASSRGQGKDQPQHF. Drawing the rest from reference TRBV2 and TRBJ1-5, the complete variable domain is EPEVTQTPSHQVTQMGQEVILRCVPISNHLYFYWYRQILGQKVEFLVSFYNNEISEKSEIFDDQFSVERPDGSNFTLKIRSTKLEDSAMYFCASSRGQGKDQPQHFGDGTRLSIL.

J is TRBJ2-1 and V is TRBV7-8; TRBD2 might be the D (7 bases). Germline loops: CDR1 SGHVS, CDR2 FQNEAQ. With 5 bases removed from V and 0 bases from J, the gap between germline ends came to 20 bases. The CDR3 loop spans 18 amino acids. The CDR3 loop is CASSTTRGAEGSYNEQFF. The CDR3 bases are TGTGCCAGCAGCACCACTCGGGGGGCAGAGGGCTCCTACAATGAGCAGTTCTTC.

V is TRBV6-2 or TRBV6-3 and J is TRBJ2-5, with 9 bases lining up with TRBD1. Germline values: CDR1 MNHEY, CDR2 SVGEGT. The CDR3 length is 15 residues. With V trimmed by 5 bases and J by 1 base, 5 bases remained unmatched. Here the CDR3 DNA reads TGTGCCAGCAGTCGAGGGACAGGGTTCCAAGAGACCCAGTACTTC. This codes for CASSRGTGFQETQYF.

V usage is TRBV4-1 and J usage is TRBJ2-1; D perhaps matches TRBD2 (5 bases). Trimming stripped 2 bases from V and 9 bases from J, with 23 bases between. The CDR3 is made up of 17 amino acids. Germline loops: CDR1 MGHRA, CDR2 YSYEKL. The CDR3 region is CASSQPMEAPGKREQFF. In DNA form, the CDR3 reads TGCGCCAGCAGCCAACCCATGGAAGCCCCGGGAAAGCGTGAGCAGTTCTTC.

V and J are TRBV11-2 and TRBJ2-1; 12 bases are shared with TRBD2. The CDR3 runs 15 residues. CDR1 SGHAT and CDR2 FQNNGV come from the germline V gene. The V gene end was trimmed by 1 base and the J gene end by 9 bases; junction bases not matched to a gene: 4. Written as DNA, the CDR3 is TGTGCCAGCAGCTTAGCGACTAGCGGGAGACTTGAGCAGTTCTTC. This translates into CASSLATSGRLEQFF.

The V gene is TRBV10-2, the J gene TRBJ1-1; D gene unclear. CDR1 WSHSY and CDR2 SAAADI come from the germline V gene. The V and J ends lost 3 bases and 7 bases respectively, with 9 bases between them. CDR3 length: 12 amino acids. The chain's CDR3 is CASSEPAGEAFF. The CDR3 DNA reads TGCGCCAGCAGTGAACCGGCGGGTGAAGCTTTCTTT.

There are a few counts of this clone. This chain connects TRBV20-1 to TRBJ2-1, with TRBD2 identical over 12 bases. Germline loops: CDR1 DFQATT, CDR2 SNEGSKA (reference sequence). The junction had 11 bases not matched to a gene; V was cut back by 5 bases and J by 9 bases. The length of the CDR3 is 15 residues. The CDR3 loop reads CSAGATSGRIREQFF. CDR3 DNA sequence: TGCAGTGCTGGTGCGACTAGCGGGAGAATCCGTGAGCAGTTCTTC.

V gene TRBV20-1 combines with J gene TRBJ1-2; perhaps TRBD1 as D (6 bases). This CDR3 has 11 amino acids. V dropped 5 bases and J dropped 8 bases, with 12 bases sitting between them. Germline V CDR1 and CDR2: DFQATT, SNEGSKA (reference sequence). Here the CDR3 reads CSALAGVGYTF. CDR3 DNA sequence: TGCAGTGCTTTAGCAGGGGTCGGCTACACCTTC.

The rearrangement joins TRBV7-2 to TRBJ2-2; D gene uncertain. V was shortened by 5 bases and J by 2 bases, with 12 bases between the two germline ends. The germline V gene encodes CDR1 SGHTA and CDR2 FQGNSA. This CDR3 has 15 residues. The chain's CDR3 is CASSPNNLNTGELFF. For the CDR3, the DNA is TGTGCCAGCAGCCCCAACAACCTTAACACCGGGGAGCTGTTTTTT.

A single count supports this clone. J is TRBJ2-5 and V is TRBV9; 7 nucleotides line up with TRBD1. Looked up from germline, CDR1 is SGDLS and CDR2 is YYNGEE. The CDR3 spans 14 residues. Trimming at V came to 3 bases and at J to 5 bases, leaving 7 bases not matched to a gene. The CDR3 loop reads CASSGDRVGETQYF. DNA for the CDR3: TGTGCCAGCAGCGGTGACAGGGTTGGGGAGACCCAGTACTTC. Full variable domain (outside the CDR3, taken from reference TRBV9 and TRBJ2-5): DSGVTQTPKHLITATGQRVTLRCSPRSGDLSVYWYQQSLDQGLQFLIQYYNGEERAKGNILERFSAQQFPDLHSELNLSSLELGDSALYFCASSGDRVGETQYFGPGTRLLVL.

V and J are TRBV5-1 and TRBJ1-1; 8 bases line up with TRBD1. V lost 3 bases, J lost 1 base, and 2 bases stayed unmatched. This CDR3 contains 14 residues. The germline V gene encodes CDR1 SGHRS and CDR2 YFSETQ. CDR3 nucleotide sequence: TGCGCCAGCAGCTGGACAGGGCCGAACACTGAAGCTTTCTTT. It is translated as CASSWTGPNTEAFF.

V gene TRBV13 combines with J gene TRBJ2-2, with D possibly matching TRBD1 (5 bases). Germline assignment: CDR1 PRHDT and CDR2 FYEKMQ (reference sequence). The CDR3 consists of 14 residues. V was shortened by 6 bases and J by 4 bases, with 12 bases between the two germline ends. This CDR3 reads CASRLGPPTGELFF. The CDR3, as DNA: TGTGCCAGCAGGTTGGGGCCCCCCACCGGGGAGCTGTTTTTT.

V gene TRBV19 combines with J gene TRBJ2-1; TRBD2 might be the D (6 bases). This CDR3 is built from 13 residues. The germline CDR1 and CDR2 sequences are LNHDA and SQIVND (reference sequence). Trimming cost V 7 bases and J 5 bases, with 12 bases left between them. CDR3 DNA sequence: TGTGCCAGTAAAGGCGGGGACCACAATGAGCAGTTCTTC. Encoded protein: CASKGGDHNEQFF.

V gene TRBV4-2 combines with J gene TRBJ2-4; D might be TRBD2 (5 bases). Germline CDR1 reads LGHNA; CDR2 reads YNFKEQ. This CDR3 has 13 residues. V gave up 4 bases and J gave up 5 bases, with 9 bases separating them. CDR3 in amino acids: CASSRSDQNIQYF. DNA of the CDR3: TGTGCCAGCAGCCGTAGCGATCAAAACATTCAGTACTTC.

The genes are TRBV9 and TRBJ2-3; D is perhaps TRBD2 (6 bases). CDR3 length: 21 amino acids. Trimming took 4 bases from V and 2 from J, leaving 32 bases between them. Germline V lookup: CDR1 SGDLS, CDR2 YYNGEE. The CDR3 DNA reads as TGTGCCAGCAGCACTACGGGACTCAGAGCCGATAGAGCTAGGTTCACAGATACGCAGTATTTT. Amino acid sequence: CASSTTGLRADRARFTDTQYF.

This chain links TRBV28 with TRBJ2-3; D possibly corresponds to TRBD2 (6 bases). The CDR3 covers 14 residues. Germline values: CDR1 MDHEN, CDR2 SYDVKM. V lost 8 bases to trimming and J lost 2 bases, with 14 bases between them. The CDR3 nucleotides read TGTGCCAGCGGTAATAGCGGAGACACAGATACGCAGTATTTT. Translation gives CASGNSGDTDTQYF.

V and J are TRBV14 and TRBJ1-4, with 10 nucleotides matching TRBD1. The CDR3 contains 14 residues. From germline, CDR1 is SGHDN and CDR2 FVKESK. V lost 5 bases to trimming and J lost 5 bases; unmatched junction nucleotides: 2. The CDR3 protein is CASSWTGGNEKLFF. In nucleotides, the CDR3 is TGTGCCAGCAGCTGGACAGGGGGGAATGAAAAACTGTTTTTT.

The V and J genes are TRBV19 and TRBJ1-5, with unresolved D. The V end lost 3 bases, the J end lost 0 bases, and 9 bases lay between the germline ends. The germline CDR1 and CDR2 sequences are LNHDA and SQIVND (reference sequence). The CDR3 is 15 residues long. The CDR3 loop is CASSITPVSNQPQHF. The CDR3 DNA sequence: TGTGCCAGTAGTATTACACCAGTTAGCAATCAGCCCCAGCATTTT.

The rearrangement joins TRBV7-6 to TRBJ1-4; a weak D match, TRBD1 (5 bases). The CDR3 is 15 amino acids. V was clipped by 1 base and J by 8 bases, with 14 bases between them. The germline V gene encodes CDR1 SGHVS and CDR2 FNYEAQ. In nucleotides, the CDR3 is TGTGCCAGCAGCTTAGACTGGGGGGAGGGCGAAAAACTGTTTTTT. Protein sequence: CASSLDWGEGEKLFF.

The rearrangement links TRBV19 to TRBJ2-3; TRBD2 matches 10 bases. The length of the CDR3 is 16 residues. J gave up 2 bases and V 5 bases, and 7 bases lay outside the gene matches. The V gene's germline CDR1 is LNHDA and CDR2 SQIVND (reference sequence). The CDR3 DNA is TGTGCCAGTAGTGCCTTTAGCGGGGGGCCCACAGATACGCAGTATTTT. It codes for CASSAFSGGPTDTQYF. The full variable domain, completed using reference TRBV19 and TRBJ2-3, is DGGITQSPKYLFRKEGQNVTLSCEQNLNHDAMYWYRQDPGQGLRLIYYSQIVNDFQKGDIAEGYSVSREKKESFPLTVTSAQKNPTAFYLCASSAFSGGPTDTQYFGPGTRLTVL.

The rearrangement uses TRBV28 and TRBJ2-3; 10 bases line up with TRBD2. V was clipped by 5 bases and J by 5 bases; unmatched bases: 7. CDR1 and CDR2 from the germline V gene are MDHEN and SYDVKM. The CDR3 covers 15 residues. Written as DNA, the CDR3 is TGTGCCAGCAGTGGGGAGCGGGGGGGTTTAGATACGCAGTATTTT. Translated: CASSGERGGLDTQYF.

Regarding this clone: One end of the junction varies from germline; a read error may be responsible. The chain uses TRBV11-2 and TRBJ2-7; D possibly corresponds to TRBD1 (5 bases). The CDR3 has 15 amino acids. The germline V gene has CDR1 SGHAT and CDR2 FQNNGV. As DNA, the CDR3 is TGTGCCAGCAGCTTTTGTGAAGGGGATTCCTGCGAGCAGTACTTC. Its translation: CASSFCEGDSCEQYF.

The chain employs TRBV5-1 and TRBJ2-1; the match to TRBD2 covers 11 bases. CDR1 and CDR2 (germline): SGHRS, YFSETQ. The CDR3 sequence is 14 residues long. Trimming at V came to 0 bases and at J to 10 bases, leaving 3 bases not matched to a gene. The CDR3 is CASSLDSSGGEQFF. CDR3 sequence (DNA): TGCGCCAGCAGCTTGGATTCTAGCGGGGGGGAGCAGTTCTTC.

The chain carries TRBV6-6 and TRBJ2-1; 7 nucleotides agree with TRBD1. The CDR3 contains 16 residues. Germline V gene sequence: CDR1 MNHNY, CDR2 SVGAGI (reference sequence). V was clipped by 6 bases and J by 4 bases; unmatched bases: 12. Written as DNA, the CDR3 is TGTGCCAGCAGCGGGACCCAGACAGGGCTTTACAATGAGCAGTTCTTC. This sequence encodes CASSGTQTGLYNEQFF.